A single sample is the source of the 31 T cell receptor beta chains below, sequenced in a study of a mutant IDH1 vaccine in newly diagnosed glioma. Time point noted: week 23, last vaccination. The study gave 300 ug of mutant IDH1 20-mer peptide per vaccine dose, with topical imiquimod. Antigens for these TCRs are unknown. The table came from immunoSEQ multiplex PCR; TCRdb's copy has only in-frame clones and leaves some out. The table lists roughly 52,000 clones, 80% of them singletons. The sequenced sample was PBMCs, obtained from a glioma patient whose treatment included an IDH1 peptide vaccine. The receptors shown here come from a middle-aged man with glioma.

A single count supports this clone. This chain connects TRBV18 to TRBJ2-7; no definite D call. With 2 bases removed from V and 2 bases from J, the gap between germline ends came to 10 bases. CDR1 KGHSH and CDR2 LQKENI come from the germline V gene. The CDR3 covers 14 residues. This chain's CDR3 is CASSPGERAYEQYF. CDR3 in DNA: TGTGCCAGCTCACCAGGAGAAAGAGCCTACGAGCAGTACTTC.

This clone was counted a few times. V gene TRBV15 combines with J gene TRBJ1-4; 9 nucleotides line up with TRBD1. Germline V gene lookup returns CDR1 LNHNV and CDR2 YYDKDF (reference sequence). V was clipped by 9 bases and J by 6 bases; unmatched bases: 5. The CDR3 sequence is 13 residues long. CDR3 DNA: TGTGCCACGGGACAGGGTATCCATGAAAAACTGTTTTTT. It encodes CATGQGIHEKLFF. The whole variable domain, filled in from reference TRBV15 and TRBJ1-4, reads DAMVIQNPRYQVTQFGKPVTLSCSQTLNHNVMYWYQQKSSQAPKLLFHYYDKDFNNEADTPDNFQSRRPNTSFCFLDIRSPGLGDTAMYLCATGQGIHEKLFFGSGTQLSVL.

V usage is TRBV2 and J usage is TRBJ2-2; tentatively, D is TRBD2 (6 bases). This CDR3 contains 16 residues. Germline V gene sequence: CDR1 SNHLY, CDR2 FYNNEI. With 2 bases removed from V and 0 bases from J, the gap between germline ends came to 10 bases. CDR3 residues: CASSERGTPNTGELFF. In DNA, the CDR3 is TGTGCCAGCAGTGAACGGGGGACCCCGAACACCGGGGAGCTGTTTTTT.

This chain connects TRBV27 to TRBJ2-5; 7 nucleotides agree with TRBD2. Per germline, CDR1 MNHEY and CDR2 SMNVEV (reference sequence). CDR3 length: 14 amino acids. Unmatched junction bases numbered 5, after V lost 5 bases and J lost 2 bases. CDR3 coding DNA: TGTGCCAGCAGTGAGGGAGGGGTTCAAGAGACCCAGTACTTC. Protein sequence: CASSEGGVQETQYF.

Concerning this clone itself: This same CDR3 is encoded by further DNA sequences in the sample. This chain connects TRBV6-4 to TRBJ1-1; 10 bases match TRBD1. J was trimmed by 5 bases and V by 2 bases; bases with no gene match: 2. The CDR3 runs to 14 residues. Germline V gene sequence: CDR1 MRHNA, CDR2 SNTAGT. CDR3 nucleotide sequence: TGTGCCAGCAGTGACACGGACAGGGGGACTGAAGCTTTCTTT. Translated, it gives CASSDTDRGTEAFF.

This clone turned up a few times. The chain links TRBV29-1 to TRBJ1-6; D gene uncertain. This CDR3 comprises 9 residues. Germline lookup yields CDR1 SQVTM and CDR2 ANQGSEA. The V end was cut by 5 bases, the J end by 11 bases, with 4 bases between. Written as DNA, the CDR3 is TGCAGCGTTTCGGCACCCCTCCACTTT. Translating it yields CSVSAPLHF.

V and J are TRBV5-1 and TRBJ1-3; D gene uncertain. This CDR3 is 14 amino acids long. CDR1 and CDR2 from the germline V gene are SGHRS and YFSETQ. Trimming removed 0 bases from V and 4 bases from J, with 8 bases in between. The CDR3 protein is CASSLADPGNTIYF. As DNA, the CDR3 is TGCGCCAGCAGCTTGGCAGACCCCGGAAACACCATATATTTT.

A few counts support this clone. The V gene is TRBV6-5, the J gene TRBJ2-7; 8 bases align to TRBD2. The CDR3 covers 13 residues. The V and J ends lost 10 bases and 0 bases, in that order; junction bases with no gene match: 5. Germline values: CDR1 MNHEY, CDR2 SVGAGI. This CDR3 reads CATVAGSSYEQYF. CDR3 in DNA: TGTGCCACCGTAGCGGGGAGCTCCTACGAGCAGTACTTC.

V and J are TRBV2 and TRBJ1-4; tentative D call: TRBD1 (6 bases). The germline V gene encodes CDR1 SNHLY and CDR2 FYNNEI. The CDR3 sequence is 14 residues long. The V end lost 2 bases, the J end lost 7 bases, and 11 bases lay between the germline ends. This chain's CDR3 is CASSETGFVEKLFF. In nucleotides, the CDR3 is TGTGCCAGCAGTGAAACAGGGTTCGTTGAAAAACTGTTTTTT.

The gene calls are TRBV4-2 and TRBJ2-7; 11 bases align to TRBD1. CDR1 and CDR2 from the germline V gene are LGHNA and YNFKEQ. CDR3 length: 16 amino acids. V shed 1 base, J shed 2 bases, and the junction held 4 bases outside the gene matches. The CDR3 region has the DNA TGTGCCAGCAGCCAAGCCGGGACAGGGGGGGCCTACGAGCAGTACTTC. It translates to CASSQAGTGGAYEQYF.

The chain joins TRBV6-1 to TRBJ1-2; 8 nucleotides align to TRBD1. Germline V gives CDR1 MNHNS, CDR2 SASEGT. This CDR3 has 15 amino acids. V trimming: 1 base; J trimming: 4 bases; junction bases outside the gene matches: 5. DNA for the CDR3: TGTGCCAGCAGTGAAGGAGGGACAGGAGTCTATGGCTACACCTTC. Protein product: CASSEGGTGVYGYTF.

CDR3 residues: CASSGTRDQPQHF. DNA of the CDR3: TGTGCCAGCAGCGGGACAAGGGATCAGCCCCAGCATTTT. This chain connects TRBV7-9 to TRBJ1-5; D might be TRBD1 (6 bases). Germline CDR1 is SEHNR and CDR2 is FQNEAQ (reference sequence). V lost 5 bases and J lost 5, with 10 bases in between. This CDR3 comprises 13 residues.

This sequence joins TRBV4-1 and TRBJ2-3; 8 bases align to TRBD2. V shed 4 bases, J shed 5 bases, and the junction held 8 bases outside the gene matches. CDR3 length equals 15 residues. Germline V gene lookup returns CDR1 MGHRA and CDR2 YSYEKL. This CDR3 reads CASSPETSDKDTQYF. The CDR3 DNA is TGCGCCAGCAGCCCGGAGACTAGCGATAAAGATACGCAGTATTTT.

The sample holds a few counts of this clone. The CDR3 loop reads CASSYQGLATDTQYF. The CDR3 region has the DNA TGTGCCAGCAGTTATCAGGGGCTGGCCACAGATACGCAGTATTTT. This chain joins TRBV6-5 and TRBJ2-3, with TRBD1 as a possible D gene (6 bases). CDR1 and CDR2 from the germline V gene are MNHEY and SVGAGI. V was cut by 3 bases and J by 2 bases, with 12 bases left in between. This CDR3 has 15 amino acids.

The genes are TRBV7-6 and TRBJ2-7, with a tentative D call TRBD1 (6 bases). V was clipped by 9 bases and J by 7 bases, with 16 bases between them. This CDR3 is 12 amino acids long. Per the germline V gene, CDR1 is SGHVS and CDR2 is FNYEAQ. This CDR3 reads CASAGWGREQYF. CDR3 DNA: TGTGCCAGTGCAGGGTGGGGGCGGGAGCAGTACTTC.

The chain employs TRBV27 and TRBJ2-5; D unclear. CDR3 length: 13 residues. CDR1 and CDR2 (germline): MNHEY, SMNVEV (reference sequence). V gave up 6 bases and J gave up 2 bases, with 10 bases separating them. This CDR3 reads CASSPMGQETQYF. As DNA, the CDR3 is TGTGCCAGCAGCCCGATGGGGCAAGAGACCCAGTACTTC.

The chain combines TRBV4-1 with TRBJ1-2, with a weak D call TRBD1 (6 bases). The CDR3 runs to 14 residues. V was trimmed by 3 bases and J by 7 bases, leaving 15 bases between them. Germline assignment: CDR1 MGHRA and CDR2 YSYEKL. CDR3 sequence reads: CASSHQGQRVGYTF. CDR3 DNA sequence: TGCGCCAGCAGCCACCAAGGACAGCGGGTTGGCTACACCTTC.

This clone showed up just a few times. This rearrangement joins TRBV2 to TRBJ2-1, with 7 bases lining up with TRBD1. Trimming removed 8 bases from V and 8 bases from J; junction bases left unmatched: 12. Looked up from germline, CDR1 is SNHLY and CDR2 is FYNNEI. This CDR3 region has 14 residues. As DNA, the CDR3 is TGTGCCAGCTCCAGATCCGGGACAGTTTATGAGCAGTTCTTC. This sequence encodes CASSRSGTVYEQFF.

The V call is TRBV30, the J call TRBJ2-1; D is uncertain. Germline loops: CDR1 GTSNPN, CDR2 SVGIG (reference sequence). The V gene lost 5 bases and the J gene lost 2 bases, with 7 bases spanning the gap. The CDR3 extends over 12 amino acids. Written as DNA, the CDR3 is TGTGCCTGGGGGCGAACCTACAATGAGCAGTTCTTC. This sequence encodes CAWGRTYNEQFF.

The chain employs TRBV19 and TRBJ2-1; D gene unclear. This CDR3 has 14 residues. V lost 6 bases and J lost 4, with 13 bases in between. Germline CDR1 and CDR2: LNHDA and SQIVND (reference sequence). The CDR3 protein is CASRDHTAYNEQFF. The CDR3 region has the DNA TGTGCCAGTAGGGACCACACCGCTTACAATGAGCAGTTCTTC. Variable domain in full (rest from reference TRBV19 and TRBJ2-1): DGGITQSPKYLFRKEGQNVTLSCEQNLNHDAMYWYRQDPGQGLRLIYYSQIVNDFQKGDIAEGYSVSREKKESFPLTVTSAQKNPTAFYLCASRDHTAYNEQFFGPGTRLTVL.

CDR3 loop: CASSVDGGDTEAFF. The CDR3 nucleotides are TGTGCCAGCAGTGTGGACGGTGGAGACACTGAAGCTTTCTTT. This chain connects TRBV6-1 to TRBJ1-1, with unresolved D. This CDR3 has 14 amino acids. V dropped 4 bases and J dropped 3 bases, with 12 bases sitting between them. Germline V gene lookup returns CDR1 MNHNS and CDR2 SASEGT.

This clone showed up just a few times. This rearrangement joins TRBV7-8 to TRBJ1-2; D possibly corresponds to TRBD1 (6 bases). Trimming removed 3 bases at V and 5 bases at J, with 16 bases between. CDR3 length equals 15 residues. Germline V gene sequence: CDR1 SGHVS, CDR2 FQNEAQ. DNA of the CDR3: TGTGCCAGCAGCTTGCAGGGGCAGTTACGGTATGGCTACACCTTC. Translated, it gives CASSLQGQLRYGYTF.

This chain joins TRBV6-5 and TRBJ1-1, with D perhaps TRBD1 (6 bases). The germline gives CDR1 MNHEY, CDR2 SVGAGI. Trimming shortened V by 6 bases and J by 5 bases, and 13 bases separated the two germline ends. The CDR3 contains 13 residues. CDR3 DNA: TGTGCCAGCAGATGGGGGCCTTGGACTGAAGCTTTCTTT. Translated: CASRWGPWTEAFF.

The rearrangement uses TRBV6-5 and TRBJ1-6; D is perhaps TRBD1 (5 bases). Germline CDR1 MNHEY, CDR2 SVGAGI. The V end was cut by 2 bases, the J end by 9 bases, with 14 bases between. The CDR3 runs to 15 residues. For the CDR3, the DNA is TGTGCCAGCAGTTACCAGGGTCCACGGGGTTCACCCCTCCACTTT. Amino acid sequence: CASSYQGPRGSPLHF.

V gene TRBV5-1 combines with J gene TRBJ2-7, with TRBD1 as a possible D gene (5 bases). Trimming took off 1 base at V and 3 bases at J, with 8 bases between the two ends. This CDR3 region has 13 residues. Germline assignment: CDR1 SGHRS and CDR2 YFSETQ. CDR3 sequence reads: CASSLTGSYEQYF. For the CDR3, the DNA is TGCGCCAGCAGCTTGACAGGAAGCTACGAGCAGTACTTC.

The V call is TRBV5-6, the J call TRBJ1-2; D gene unclear. CDR3 length: 14 residues. CDR1 and CDR2 (germline): SGHDT, YYEEEE. V gave up 2 bases and J gave up 8 bases, with 16 bases separating them. The CDR3 coding sequence is TGTGCCAGCAGCTTCGGATCTCCGTCGAACGGCTACACCTTC. This codes for CASSFGSPSNGYTF.

The rearrangement uses TRBV5-1 and TRBJ1-2; D uncertain. The CDR3 length is 15 residues. Trimming shortened V by 2 bases and J by 8 bases, and 19 bases separated the two germline ends. Per the germline V gene, CDR1 is SGHRS and CDR2 is YFSETQ. In nucleotides, the CDR3 is TGCGCCAGCAGCTTTTTGGGAGAGACACCGGGGGGCTACACCTTC. Its translation is CASSFLGETPGGYTF.

This clone ranks as medium-sized. V gene TRBV9 combines with J gene TRBJ1-1, with D unresolved. Germline CDR1 and CDR2: SGDLS and YYNGEE. The V gene lost 0 bases and the J gene lost 5 bases, with 11 bases spanning the gap. This CDR3 contains 14 residues. The CDR3 DNA reads as TGTGCCAGCAGCGTAGCTACGTCGAGGACTGAAGCTTTCTTT. Its translation: CASSVATSRTEAFF.

The V gene is TRBV5-6, the J gene TRBJ2-5; D remains ambiguous. Germline V gene data show CDR1 as SGHDT and CDR2 as YYEEEE. The germline V and J ends were trimmed by 4 bases and 1 base, with 14 bases remaining between them. The length of the CDR3 is 15 residues. The CDR3 nucleotides are TGTGCCAGCAGCATTCTTCATGGCTCCCAAGAGACCCAGTACTTC. It encodes CASSILHGSQETQYF.

The rearrangement uses TRBV27 and TRBJ2-7; 9 positions agree with TRBD2. J gave up 3 bases and V 6 bases, and 12 bases lay outside the gene matches. CDR3 length equals 16 residues. Germline CDR1 MNHEY, CDR2 SMNVEV (reference sequence). The DNA of the CDR3 is TGTGCCAGCAGCGACGTTGGGACTAGCACCGTCTACGAGCAGTACTTC. This codes for CASSDVGTSTVYEQYF.

For this clone: Its ends do not fully match the called genes, so a read error is possible. The rearrangement links TRBV2 to TRBJ1-1; D gene ambiguous. CDR3 length: 12 amino acids. Germline V CDR1 and CDR2: SNHLY, FYNNEI. CDR3 sequence reads: CASREDGTEAFF. Here the CDR3 DNA reads TGTGCCAGCAGGGAAGACGGCACTGAAGCTTTCTTT.